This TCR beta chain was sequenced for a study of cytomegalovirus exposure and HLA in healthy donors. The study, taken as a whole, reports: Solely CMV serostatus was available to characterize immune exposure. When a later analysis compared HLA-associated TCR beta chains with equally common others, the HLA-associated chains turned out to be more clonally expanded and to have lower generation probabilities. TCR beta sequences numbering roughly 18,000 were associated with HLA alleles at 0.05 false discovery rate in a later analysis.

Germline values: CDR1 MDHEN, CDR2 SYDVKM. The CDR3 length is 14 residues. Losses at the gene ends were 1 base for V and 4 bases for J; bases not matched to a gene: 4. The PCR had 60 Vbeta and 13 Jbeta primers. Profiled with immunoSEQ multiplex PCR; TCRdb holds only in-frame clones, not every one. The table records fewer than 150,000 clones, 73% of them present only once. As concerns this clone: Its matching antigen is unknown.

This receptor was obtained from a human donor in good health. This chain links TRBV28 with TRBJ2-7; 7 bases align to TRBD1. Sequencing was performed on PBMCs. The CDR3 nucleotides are TGTGCCAGCAGTTTATATGGACAGGATTACGAGCAGTACTTC. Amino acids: CASSLYGQDYEQYF.